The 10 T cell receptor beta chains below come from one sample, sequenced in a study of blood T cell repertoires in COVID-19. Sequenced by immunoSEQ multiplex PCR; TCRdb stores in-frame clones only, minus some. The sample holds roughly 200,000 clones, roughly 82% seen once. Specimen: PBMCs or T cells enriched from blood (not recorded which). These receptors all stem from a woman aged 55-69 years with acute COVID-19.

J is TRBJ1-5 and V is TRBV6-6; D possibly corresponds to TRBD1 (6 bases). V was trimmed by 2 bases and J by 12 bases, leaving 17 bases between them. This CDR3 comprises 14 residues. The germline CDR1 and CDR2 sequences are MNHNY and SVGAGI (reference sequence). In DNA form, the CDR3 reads TGTGCCAGCAGTTACCAGGGACAAGAATCGCTCCAGCATTTT. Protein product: CASSYQGQESLQHF.

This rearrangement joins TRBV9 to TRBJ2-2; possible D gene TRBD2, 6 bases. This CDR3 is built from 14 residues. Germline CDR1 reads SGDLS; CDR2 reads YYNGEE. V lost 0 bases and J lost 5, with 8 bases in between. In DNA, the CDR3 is TGTGCCAGCAGCGTAGGCGGGGAAACCGGGGAGCTGTTTTTT. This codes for CASSVGGETGELFF.

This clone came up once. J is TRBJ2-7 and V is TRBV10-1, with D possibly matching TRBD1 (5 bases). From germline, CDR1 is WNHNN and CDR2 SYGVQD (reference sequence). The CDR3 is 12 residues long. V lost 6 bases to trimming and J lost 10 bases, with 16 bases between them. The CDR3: CASRIWTRIQYF. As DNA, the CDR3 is TGCGCCAGCAGAATTTGGACAAGGATTCAGTACTTC.

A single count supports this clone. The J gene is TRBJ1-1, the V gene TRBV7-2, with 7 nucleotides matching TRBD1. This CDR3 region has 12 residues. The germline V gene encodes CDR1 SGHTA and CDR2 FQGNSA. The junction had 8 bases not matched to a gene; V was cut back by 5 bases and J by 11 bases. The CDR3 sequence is CASSRGQRQAFF. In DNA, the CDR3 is TGTGCCAGCAGCCGGGGACAGCGCCAGGCTTTCTTT.

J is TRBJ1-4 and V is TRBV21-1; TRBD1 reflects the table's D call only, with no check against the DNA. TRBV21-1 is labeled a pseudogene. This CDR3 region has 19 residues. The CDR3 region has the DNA TGTGCCAGCGGGTTCGAGGTACAGGCAGAAAGAGCAACTAATGAAAAACTGTTTTTT. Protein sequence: CASGFEVQAERATNEKLFF.

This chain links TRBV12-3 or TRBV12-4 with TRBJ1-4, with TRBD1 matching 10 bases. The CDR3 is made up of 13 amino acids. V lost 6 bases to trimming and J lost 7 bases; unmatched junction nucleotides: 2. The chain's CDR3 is CASRTGGGEKLFF. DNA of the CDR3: TGTGCCAGCAGGACAGGGGGCGGTGAAAAACTGTTTTTT.

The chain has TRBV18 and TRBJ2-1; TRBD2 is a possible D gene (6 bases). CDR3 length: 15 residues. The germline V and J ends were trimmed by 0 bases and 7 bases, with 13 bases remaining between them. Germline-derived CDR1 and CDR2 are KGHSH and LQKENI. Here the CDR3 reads CASSPPGGGLNEQFF. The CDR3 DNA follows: TGTGCCAGCTCACCACCGGGGGGAGGATTGAATGAGCAGTTCTTC.

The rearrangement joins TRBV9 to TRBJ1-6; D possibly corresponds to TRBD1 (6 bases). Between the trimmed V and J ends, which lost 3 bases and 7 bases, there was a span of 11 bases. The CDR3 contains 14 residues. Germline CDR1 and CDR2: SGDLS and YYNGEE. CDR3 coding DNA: TGTGCCAGCAGCGGGACAGCTACCAATTCACCCCTCCACTTT. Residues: CASSGTATNSPLHF.

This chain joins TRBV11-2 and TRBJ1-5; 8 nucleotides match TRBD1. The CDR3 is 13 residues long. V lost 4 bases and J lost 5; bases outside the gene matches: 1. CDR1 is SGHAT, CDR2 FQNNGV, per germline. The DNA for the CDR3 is TGTGCCAGCAGCTCGGACAGGGATCAGCCCCAGCATTTT. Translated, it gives CASSSDRDQPQHF.

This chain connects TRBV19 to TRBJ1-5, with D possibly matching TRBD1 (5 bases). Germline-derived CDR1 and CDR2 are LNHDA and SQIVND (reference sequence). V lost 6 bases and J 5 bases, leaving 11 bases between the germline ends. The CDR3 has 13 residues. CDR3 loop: CASSDTRDQPQHF. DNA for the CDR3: TGTGCCAGTAGCGATACCAGGGATCAGCCCCAGCATTTT.